This T cell receptor beta chain was retrieved from a study of patients and donors after allogeneic stem cell transplantation. The CDR3 length is 14 residues. V shed 4 bases and J shed 10 bases, with 17 bases lying between them. Germline V gene sequence: CDR1 MDHEN, CDR2 SYDVKM. The table lists this clonotype with many counts. A single record per CDR3 protein comes from TCRdb applying MiXCR to the RT-PCR reads. The sample has about 28,000 distinct CDR3 sequences; nearly 7% are singletons. The V and J genes are TRBV28 and TRBJ1-5; D gene ambiguous. This TCR was recovered from a human donor who was either an allogeneic HSCT recipient or a stem cell or donor lymphocyte infusion donor (not recorded which). It is not recorded whose cells these are; they may come from a transplant donor. Sequencing was performed on blood, either unsorted or a sorted T cell fraction (not recorded which). CDR3 protein: CASSSPTEGDPQHF. CDR3 coding DNA: TGTGCCAGCAGTTCCCCCACCGAGGGCGACCCCCAGCATTTT.